These 30 T cell receptor beta chains came from one sample sequenced in a study of shared clonotypes between healthy human individuals. TCRdb's table, derived via immunoSEQ multiplex PCR, lists solely in-frame clones and lacks some. Of fewer than 400,000 clones in the sample, roughly 70% are singletons; the top ten hold about a tenth. The sequenced material came from memory CD4+ T cells sorted from blood. Sample subset: CD45RA-negative fraction. These receptors came from a man aged 25 to 45 in good health.

The rearrangement links TRBV2 to TRBJ2-5; 8 bases are a match to TRBD2. Germline-derived CDR1 and CDR2 are SNHLY and FYNNEI. The CDR3 has 13 residues. The V and J ends lost 7 bases and 5 bases, in that order; junction bases with no gene match: 6. The CDR3 nucleotides are TGTGCCAGCACTAGCGGGCGGGGGGAGACCCAGTACTTC. It translates to CASTSGRGETQYF. The variable domain in full, completed from reference TRBV2 and TRBJ2-5, reads EPEVTQTPSHQVTQMGQEVILRCVPISNHLYFYWYRQILGQKVEFLVSFYNNEISEKSEIFDDQFSVERPDGSNFTLKIRSTKLEDSAMYFCASTSGRGETQYFGPGTRLLVL.

The CDR3, as DNA: TGCGCCAGCAGCACGGGACAGGGTAATGTTGGTGGCTACGAGCAGTACTTC. Translating it yields CASSTGQGNVGGYEQYF. The V gene is TRBV5-1, the J gene TRBJ2-7, with TRBD1 matching over 9 bases. Germline values: CDR1 SGHRS, CDR2 YFSETQ. The J segment lost 3 bases and the V segment lost 4 bases, leaving 14 bases of the junction unmatched. The CDR3 consists of 17 residues.

Regarding this clone: A read error may account for a junction end that differs from germline. The genes are TRBV25-1 and TRBJ2-1; a weak D match, TRBD2 (6 bases). Germline CDR1 is MGHDK and CDR2 is SYGVNS. The CDR3 loop spans 17 amino acids. The CDR3, as DNA: TGTACCAGCAGTGAACCTAGGGACTCGAAAGCCTACAATGAGCAGTTCTTC. This encodes CTSSEPRDSKAYNEQFF. Variable domain in full (rest from reference TRBV25-1 and TRBJ2-1): EADIYQTPRYLVIGTGKKITLECSQTMGHDKMYWYQQDPGMELHLIHYSYGVNSTEKGDLSSESTVSRIRTEHFPLTLESARPSHTSQYLCTSSEPRDSKAYNEQFFGPGTRLTVL.

The rearrangement joins TRBV5-1 to TRBJ2-7; D unclear. V lost 3 bases and J 3 bases, leaving 13 bases between the germline ends. Germline CDR1 and CDR2: SGHRS and YFSETQ. The CDR3 sequence is 14 residues long. The CDR3 is CASSSVPRNYEQYF. The CDR3 DNA sequence: TGCGCCAGCAGCTCGGTACCCCGAAACTACGAGCAGTACTTC.

The V and J genes are TRBV27 and TRBJ2-3; 10 bases agree with TRBD2. With 8 bases clipped from V and 1 base from J, the junction kept 0 bases outside the gene matches. This CDR3 is 13 amino acids long. In germline, CDR1 is MNHEY, CDR2 SMNVEV (reference sequence). For the CDR3, the DNA is TGTGCCAGCCTAGCGGGAGGCACAGATACGCAGTATTTT. Translating it yields CASLAGGTDTQYF.

This clone has a single count. This sequence joins TRBV27 and TRBJ1-2; D is unresolved. Germline V gene sequence: CDR1 MNHEY, CDR2 SMNVEV (reference sequence). V was shortened by 3 bases and J by 7 bases, with 12 bases between the two germline ends. CDR3 size: 13 residues. CDR3 amino acids: CASSFSDGIGYTF. In DNA, the CDR3 is TGTGCCAGCAGTTTTTCGGACGGCATTGGCTACACCTTC.

The genes are TRBV5-1 and TRBJ1-2; 7 bases agree with TRBD1. Germline V gene lookup returns CDR1 SGHRS and CDR2 YFSETQ. The ends lost 4 bases at V and 4 bases at J; junction bases unmatched: 10. The CDR3 sequence is 15 residues long. CDR3 amino acids: CASSPTGDLGYGYTF. The CDR3 bases are TGCGCCAGCAGCCCCACAGGGGACCTCGGCTATGGCTACACCTTC.

A few counts support this clone. The J gene is TRBJ1-3, the V gene TRBV5-1, with 7 positions matching TRBD1. Germline V CDR1 and CDR2: SGHRS, YFSETQ. This CDR3 has 16 amino acids. V lost 6 bases to trimming and J lost 4 bases; unmatched junction nucleotides: 13. The CDR3 region is CASTSSGTATGNTIYF. The DNA for the CDR3 is TGCGCCAGCACCTCTTCCGGGACAGCTACAGGAAACACCATATATTTT.

This clone was picked up many times. The gene calls are TRBV6-5 and TRBJ2-1; D unclear. Germline V gives CDR1 MNHEY, CDR2 SVGAGI. This CDR3 is built from 12 residues. The germline V and J ends were trimmed by 0 bases and 8 bases, with 5 bases remaining between them. CDR3 amino acids: CASSYSWHEQFF. CDR3 nucleotides: TGTGCCAGCAGTTACTCCTGGCATGAGCAGTTCTTC.

The genes are TRBV7-3 and TRBJ1-3; D gene ambiguous. Germline V gene lookup returns CDR1 SGHTA and CDR2 FQGTGA. The CDR3 is 14 residues long. The V end was cut by 2 bases, the J end by 2 bases, with 7 bases between. The CDR3 is CASSLRETGNTIYF. The CDR3 DNA follows: TGTGCCAGCAGCTTACGGGAAACTGGAAACACCATATATTTT.

This clone has only one observation. The chain is built from TRBV2 and TRBJ2-2, with no clear D. Trimming took off 8 bases at V and 1 base at J, with 14 bases between the two ends. Germline CDR1 reads SNHLY; CDR2 reads FYNNEI. This CDR3 contains 15 residues. Here the CDR3 reads CASSLLAKNTGELFF. The CDR3 DNA reads TGTGCCAGCTCACTCTTGGCGAAGAACACCGGGGAGCTGTTTTTT.

The V call is TRBV5-1, the J call TRBJ1-4, with D perhaps TRBD1 (5 bases). Germline CDR1 is SGHRS and CDR2 is YFSETQ. CDR3 length: 14 residues. Trimming removed 0 bases from V and 10 bases from J, with 13 bases in between. CDR3 sequence reads: CASSLVGERGKLFF. The CDR3, as DNA: TGCGCCAGCAGCTTGGTGGGGGAGCGGGGAAAACTGTTTTTT.

V gene TRBV5-6 combines with J gene TRBJ2-4; TRBD2 agrees at 9 bases. CDR3 length equals 14 residues. V gave up 5 bases and J gave up 7 bases; unmatched junction bases: 7. CDR1 and CDR2 (germline): SGHDT, YYEEEE. The CDR3 DNA reads as TGTGCCAGCAGTTTACTAGCGGGTCAGAACATTCAGTACTTC. It codes for CASSLLAGQNIQYF.

The J gene is TRBJ2-5, the V gene TRBV15, with TRBD2 matching 10 bases. This CDR3 spans 14 amino acids. J was trimmed by 4 bases and V by 9 bases; bases with no gene match: 8. Germline values: CDR1 LNHNV, CDR2 YYDKDF (reference sequence). In DNA, the CDR3 is TGTGCCACTTCTAGCGGGAGAGGCGGAGAGACCCAGTACTTC. This encodes CATSSGRGGETQYF.

Details on this clone: The identical CDR3 is also encoded by other nucleotide sequences in the sample. The V gene is TRBV10-1, the J gene TRBJ2-2, with 10 bases identical to TRBD2. CDR1 WNHNN and CDR2 SYGVQD come from the germline V gene (reference sequence). The V gene end was trimmed by 0 bases and the J gene end by 3 bases; junction bases not matched to a gene: 4. This CDR3 region has 17 residues. CDR3: CASSESGLAGDTGELFF. CDR3 nucleotide sequence: TGCGCCAGCAGTGAGTCGGGGCTAGCGGGAGACACCGGGGAGCTGTTTTTT.

A single count supports this clone. V usage is TRBV4-3 and J usage is TRBJ2-5, with 12 bases that match TRBD1. The germline V gene encodes CDR1 LGHNA and CDR2 YSLEER. V lost 4 bases to trimming and J lost 4 bases; unmatched junction nucleotides: 7. This CDR3 region has 16 residues. The CDR3 sequence: CASSRYGTGGGETQYF. In nucleotides, the CDR3 is TGCGCCAGCAGCCGGTACGGGACAGGGGGCGGAGAGACCCAGTACTTC.

This clone was picked up a small number of times. This chain connects TRBV2 to TRBJ2-1; 9 bases fit TRBD1. Germline CDR1 is SNHLY and CDR2 is FYNNEI. The CDR3 length is 13 residues. The ends lost 6 bases at V and 6 bases at J; junction bases unmatched: 3. CDR3 DNA: TGTGCCAGCAGCGGACAGGGGTTCAATGAGCAGTTCTTC. This codes for CASSGQGFNEQFF.

The chain recombines TRBV28 with TRBJ2-7, with TRBD1 as a possible D gene (6 bases). This CDR3 is 15 amino acids long. The V and J ends lost 3 bases and 4 bases respectively, with 16 bases between them. Germline V gene lookup returns CDR1 MDHEN and CDR2 SYDVKM. The CDR3 here is CASSFLQGSAYEQYF. Here the CDR3 DNA reads TGTGCCAGCAGTTTCCTACAGGGTTCAGCGTACGAGCAGTACTTC.

The V call is TRBV6-1, the J call TRBJ2-1; perhaps TRBD2 as D (5 bases). Trimming stripped 7 bases from V and 8 bases from J, with 18 bases between. Germline V gene lookup returns CDR1 MNHNS and CDR2 SASEGT. This CDR3 is built from 14 residues. The DNA for the CDR3 is TGTGCCAGCAAACCAGCGGCAGACCGTTATGAGCAGTTCTTC. Translation gives CASKPAADRYEQFF.

This clone was recorded a few times. In DNA, the CDR3 is TGTGCCAGCAGCTTGGTTTCCCCCCGGGACAGGGTTTACAATGAGCAGTTCTTC. It is translated as CASSLVSPRDRVYNEQFF. V is TRBV5-5 and J is TRBJ2-1; 9 nucleotides agree with TRBD1. The CDR3 sequence is 18 residues long. Germline CDR1 is SGHKS and CDR2 is YYEKEE (reference sequence). V dropped 0 bases and J dropped 4; count of bases not matched to a gene: 11.

The rearrangement joins TRBV5-1 to TRBJ1-2; D unresolved. CDR3 size: 13 residues. The V gene lost 4 bases and the J gene lost 1 base, with 8 bases spanning the gap. Germline CDR1 is SGHRS and CDR2 is YFSETQ. The CDR3 sequence: CASSIADNYGYTF. CDR3 nucleotide sequence: TGCGCCAGCAGCATCGCCGATAACTATGGCTACACCTTC.

The J gene is TRBJ2-5, the V gene TRBV5-1, with 9 nucleotides matching TRBD1. V shed 4 bases and J 5 bases; nucleotides not matched to a gene: 6. Germline V lookup: CDR1 SGHRS, CDR2 YFSETQ. CDR3 size: 14 residues. The DNA for the CDR3 is TGCGCCAGCAGCCTACGACAGGGGGACGAGACCCAGTACTTC. Translated: CASSLRQGDETQYF.

The J gene is TRBJ2-1, the V gene TRBV21-1; the listed D gene, TRBD1, was not tested against the DNA. TRBV21-1 has pseudogene status. This CDR3 comprises 16 residues. CDR3 DNA: TGTGCCAGCAGCAAAGCGCGTACAGAGTCCTACAATGAGCAGTTCTTC. Its protein product is CASSKARTESYNEQFF.

This chain uses TRBV30 with TRBJ2-1; D not certain. CDR3 size: 15 residues. Deletions cut 4 bases from V and 8 bases from J, with 21 bases between. Germline V lookup: CDR1 GTSNPN, CDR2 SVGIG (reference sequence). The CDR3 DNA is TGTGCCTGGAAAATAAGCTCAACTTCTCCCCATGAGCAGTTCTTC. It is translated as CAWKISSTSPHEQFF.

The chain joins TRBV7-2 to TRBJ1-2, with 10 bases aligning to TRBD1. Looked up from germline, CDR1 is SGHTA and CDR2 is FQGNSA. CDR3 length: 19 amino acids. V lost 2 bases to trimming and J lost 6 bases; unmatched junction nucleotides: 18. The CDR3 DNA follows: TGTGCCAGCAGCTTATATGGCACCGGAGCATCTGGGACAGGGGATGGCTACACCTTC. Residues: CASSLYGTGASGTGDGYTF.

This rearrangement joins TRBV9 to TRBJ1-1, with 8 bases matching TRBD1. CDR1 and CDR2 from the germline V gene are SGDLS and YYNGEE. The V and J ends lost 4 bases and 1 base, in that order; junction bases with no gene match: 3. The CDR3 is 14 residues long. CDR3 sequence: CASSTGQGNTEAFF. As DNA, the CDR3 is TGTGCCAGCAGCACCGGACAGGGGAACACTGAAGCTTTCTTT.

This clone showed up just once. This chain links TRBV2 with TRBJ2-5; TRBD1 agrees at 7 bases. There are 13 residues in the CDR3. The germline gives CDR1 SNHLY, CDR2 FYNNEI. J was trimmed by 2 bases and V by 7 bases; bases with no gene match: 4. CDR3 sequence (DNA): TGTGCCAGCAAGAGGGGGCTACAAGAGACCCAGTACTTC. This codes for CASKRGLQETQYF.

V and J are TRBV7-6 and TRBJ2-1; tentatively, D is TRBD1 (5 bases). Looked up from germline, CDR1 is SGHVS and CDR2 is FNYEAQ. The CDR3 extends over 15 amino acids. V was cut by 4 bases and J by 9 bases, with 19 bases left in between. In DNA, the CDR3 is TGTGCCAGCAGCTACACTCAGGGTTGGACAAGTGAGCAGTTCTTC. It codes for CASSYTQGWTSEQFF.

V gene TRBV27 combines with J gene TRBJ2-7; 12 bases line up with TRBD1. The CDR3 has 14 residues. With 4 bases clipped from V and 7 bases from J, the junction kept 5 bases outside the gene matches. Germline CDR1 is MNHEY and CDR2 is SMNVEV (reference sequence). The CDR3 spells CASSWGQGAGEQYF. The CDR3 region has the DNA TGTGCCAGCAGTTGGGGACAGGGGGCGGGGGAGCAGTACTTC.

The chain combines TRBV10-3 with TRBJ1-5; weak D call: TRBD1 (6 bases). The CDR3 consists of 16 residues. Germline V CDR1 and CDR2: ENHRY, SYGVKD. The V end was cut by 0 bases, the J end by 0 bases, with 9 bases between. The CDR3 is CAISESGGRSNQPQHF. Here the CDR3 DNA reads TGTGCCATCAGTGAGTCTGGGGGGCGTAGCAATCAGCCCCAGCATTTT.